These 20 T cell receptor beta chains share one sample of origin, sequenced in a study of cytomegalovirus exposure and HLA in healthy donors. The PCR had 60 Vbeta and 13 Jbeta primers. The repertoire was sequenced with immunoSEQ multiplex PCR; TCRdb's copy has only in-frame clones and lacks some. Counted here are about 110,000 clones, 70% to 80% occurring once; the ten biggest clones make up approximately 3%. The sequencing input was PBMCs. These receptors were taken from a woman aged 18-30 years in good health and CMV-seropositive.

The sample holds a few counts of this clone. The CDR3 sequence is CASRSTGQSEKLFF. The CDR3 region has the DNA TGTGCCAGCAGATCGACAGGGCAAAGTGAAAAACTGTTTTTT. The chain has TRBV6-5 and TRBJ1-4, with TRBD1 matching 7 bases. V dropped 6 bases and J dropped 7; count of bases not matched to a gene: 8. Germline CDR1 is MNHEY and CDR2 is SVGAGI. The CDR3 sequence is 14 residues long.

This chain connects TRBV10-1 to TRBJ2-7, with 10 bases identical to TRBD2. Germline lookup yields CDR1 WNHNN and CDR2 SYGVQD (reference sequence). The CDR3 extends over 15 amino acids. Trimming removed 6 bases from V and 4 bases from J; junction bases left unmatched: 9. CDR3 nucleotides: TGCGCCAGCAGCGATCTAGGGACTAGCGTATACGAGCAGTACTTC. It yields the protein CASSDLGTSVYEQYF.

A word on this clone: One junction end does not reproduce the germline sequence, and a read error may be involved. The CDR3 DNA reads TGTTCCAGCAGCGTTACTAGGGACGAGCAGTACTTC. It is translated as CSSSVTRDEQYF. The V and J genes are TRBV7-9 and TRBJ2-7, with D possibly being TRBD2 (5 bases). This CDR3 comprises 12 residues. Germline CDR1 reads SEHNR; CDR2 reads FQNEAQ (reference sequence).

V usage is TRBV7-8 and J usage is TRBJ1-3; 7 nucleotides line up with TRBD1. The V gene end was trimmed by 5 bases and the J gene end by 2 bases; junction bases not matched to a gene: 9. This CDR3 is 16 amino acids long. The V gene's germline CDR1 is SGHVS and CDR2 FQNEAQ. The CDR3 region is CASSPGQKGTGNTIYF. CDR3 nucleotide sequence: TGTGCCAGCAGCCCGGGACAGAAGGGGACTGGAAACACCATATATTTT.

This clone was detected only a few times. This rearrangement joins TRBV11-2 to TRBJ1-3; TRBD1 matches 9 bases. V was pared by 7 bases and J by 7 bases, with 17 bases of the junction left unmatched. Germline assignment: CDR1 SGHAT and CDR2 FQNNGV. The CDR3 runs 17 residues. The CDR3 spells CASNHLSLDRGINTIYF. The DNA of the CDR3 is TGTGCCAGCAACCATCTATCCTTGGACAGGGGAATCAACACCATATATTTT. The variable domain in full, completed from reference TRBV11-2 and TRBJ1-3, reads EAGVAQSPRYKIIEKRQSVAFWCNPISGHATLYWYQQILGQGPKLLIQFQNNGVVDDSQLPKDRFSAERLKGVDSTLKIQPAKLEDSAVYLCASNHLSLDRGINTIYFGEGSWLTVV.

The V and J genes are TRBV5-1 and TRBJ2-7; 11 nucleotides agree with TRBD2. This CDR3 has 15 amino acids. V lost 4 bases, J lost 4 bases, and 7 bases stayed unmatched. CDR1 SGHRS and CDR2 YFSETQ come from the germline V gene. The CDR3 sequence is CASSGGTSGLYEQYF. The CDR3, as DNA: TGCGCCAGCAGCGGAGGGACTAGCGGTTTATACGAGCAGTACTTC.

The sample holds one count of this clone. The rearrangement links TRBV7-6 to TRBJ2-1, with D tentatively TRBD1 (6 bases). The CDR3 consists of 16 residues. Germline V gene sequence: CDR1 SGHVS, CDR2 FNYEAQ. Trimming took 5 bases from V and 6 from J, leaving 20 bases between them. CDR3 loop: CASSPRQDEFSNEQFF. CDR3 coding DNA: TGTGCCAGCAGCCCCCGACAGGACGAATTCAGCAATGAGCAGTTCTTC.

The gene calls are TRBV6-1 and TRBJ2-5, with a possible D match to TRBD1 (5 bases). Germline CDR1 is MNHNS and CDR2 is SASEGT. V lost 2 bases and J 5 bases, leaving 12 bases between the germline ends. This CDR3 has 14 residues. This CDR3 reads CASSERRALETQYF. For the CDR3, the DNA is TGTGCCAGCAGTGAACGCAGGGCCTTGGAGACCCAGTACTTC.

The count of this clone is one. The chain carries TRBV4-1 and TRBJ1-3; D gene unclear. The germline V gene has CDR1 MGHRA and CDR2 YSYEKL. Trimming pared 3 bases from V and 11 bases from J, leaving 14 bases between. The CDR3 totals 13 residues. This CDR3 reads CASSQSGGPAIYF. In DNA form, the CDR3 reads TGCGCCAGCAGCCAGTCAGGAGGACCAGCCATATATTTT.

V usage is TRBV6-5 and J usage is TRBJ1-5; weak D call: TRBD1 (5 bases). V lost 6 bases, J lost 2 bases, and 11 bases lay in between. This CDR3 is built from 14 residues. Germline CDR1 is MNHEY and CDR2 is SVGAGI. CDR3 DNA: TGTGCCAGCAGACCGTCGGGGGGCAATCAGCCCCAGCATTTT. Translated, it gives CASRPSGGNQPQHF.

As DNA, the CDR3 is TGTGCCAGCAGCTCCGGGACTAGCGGACCCGGGGAGCTGTTTTTT. Protein sequence: CASSSGTSGPGELFF. The chain uses TRBV7-9 and TRBJ2-2, with TRBD2 matching 11 bases. The CDR3 is 15 amino acids. The germline V gene encodes CDR1 SEHNR and CDR2 FQNEAQ (reference sequence). The trim removed 4 bases at V and 6 bases at J, leaving 4 bases unmatched.

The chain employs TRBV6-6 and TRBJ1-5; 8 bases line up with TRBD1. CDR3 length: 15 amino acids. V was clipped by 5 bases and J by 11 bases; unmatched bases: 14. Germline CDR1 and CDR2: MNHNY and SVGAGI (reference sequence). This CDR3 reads CASSPGQDISGAQHF. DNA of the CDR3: TGTGCCAGCAGTCCGGGACAGGACATCTCAGGGGCCCAGCATTTT.

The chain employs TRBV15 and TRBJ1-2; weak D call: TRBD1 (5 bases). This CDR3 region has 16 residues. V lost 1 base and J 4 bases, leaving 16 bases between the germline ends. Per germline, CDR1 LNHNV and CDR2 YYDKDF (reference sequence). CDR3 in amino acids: CATSRASTGGLYGYTF. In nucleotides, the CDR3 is TGTGCCACCAGCAGAGCTTCCACGGGGGGTCTCTATGGCTACACCTTC.

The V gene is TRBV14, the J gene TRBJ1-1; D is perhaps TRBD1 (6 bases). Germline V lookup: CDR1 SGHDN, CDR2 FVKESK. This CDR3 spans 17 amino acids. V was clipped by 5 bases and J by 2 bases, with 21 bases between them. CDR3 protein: CASSGLQGSVPNTEAFF. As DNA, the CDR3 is TGTGCCAGCAGCGGTTTACAGGGATCGGTCCCAAACACTGAAGCTTTCTTT.

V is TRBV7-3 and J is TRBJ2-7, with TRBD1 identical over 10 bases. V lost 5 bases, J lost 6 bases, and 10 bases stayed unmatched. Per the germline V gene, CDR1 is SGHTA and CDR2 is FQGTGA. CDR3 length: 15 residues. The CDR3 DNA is TGTGCCAGCAGCCTGTCCGGGACAGGGGAGGCCGAGCAGTACTTC. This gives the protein CASSLSGTGEAEQYF.

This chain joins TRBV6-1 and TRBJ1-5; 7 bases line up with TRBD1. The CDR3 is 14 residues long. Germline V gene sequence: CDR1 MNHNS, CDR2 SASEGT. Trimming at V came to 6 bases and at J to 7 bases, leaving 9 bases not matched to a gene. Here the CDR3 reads CASSHTGADQPQHF. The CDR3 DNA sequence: TGTGCCAGCAGCCATACAGGGGCAGACCAGCCCCAGCATTTT.

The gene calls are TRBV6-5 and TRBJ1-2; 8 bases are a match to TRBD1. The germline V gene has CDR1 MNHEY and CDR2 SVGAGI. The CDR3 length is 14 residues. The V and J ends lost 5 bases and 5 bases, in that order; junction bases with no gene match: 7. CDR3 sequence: CASSRQGAGYGYTF. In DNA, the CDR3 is TGTGCCAGCAGTCGTCAGGGGGCGGGGTATGGCTACACCTTC.

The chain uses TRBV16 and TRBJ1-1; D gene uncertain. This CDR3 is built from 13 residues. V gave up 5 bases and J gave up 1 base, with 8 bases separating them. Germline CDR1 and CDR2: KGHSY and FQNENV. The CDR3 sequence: CASSLRGNTEAFF. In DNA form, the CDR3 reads TGTGCCAGCAGCTTACGGGGGAACACTGAAGCTTTCTTT.

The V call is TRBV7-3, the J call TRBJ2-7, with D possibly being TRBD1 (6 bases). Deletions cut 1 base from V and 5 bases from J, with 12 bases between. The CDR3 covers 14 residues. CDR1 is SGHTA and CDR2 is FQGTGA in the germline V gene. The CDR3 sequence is CASSLMGADNEQYF. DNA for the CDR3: TGTGCCAGCAGCTTAATGGGGGCGGATAACGAGCAGTACTTC.

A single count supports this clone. CDR3 residues: CASSSGRTSGRGTQYF. The CDR3 DNA is TGTGCCAGCAGCTCCGGGCGGACTAGCGGGAGAGGTACGCAGTATTTT. V is TRBV7-8 and J is TRBJ2-3, with 13 positions matching TRBD2. CDR1 and CDR2 from the germline V gene are SGHVS and FQNEAQ. The CDR3 length is 16 residues. With 4 bases clipped from V and 8 bases from J, the junction kept 9 bases outside the gene matches.